The 14 T cell receptor beta chains reported below all come from one sample, sequenced in a study of OX40 agonist ivuxolimab in advanced cancers. The protocol was immunoSEQ multiplex PCR, while the TCRdb copy is restricted to in-frame clones and leaves out a portion. The sample carries roughly 90,000 clones, roughly 91% recorded once. The sample consisted of CD4+ or CD8+ T cells sorted from blood, taken in a trial of the OX40 agonist ivuxolimab. The origin of the receptors is an adult with an advanced solid tumor such as melanoma, head and neck, liver or kidney cancer.

The V call is TRBV15, the J call TRBJ2-2, with a weak D call TRBD2 (7 bases). The CDR3 spans 15 residues. Trimming left V 3 bases short and J 4 bases short, with 12 bases between. Germline CDR1 LNHNV, CDR2 YYDKDF (reference sequence). The CDR3 region is CATSRGGASTGELFF. In DNA form, the CDR3 reads TGTGCCACCAGCAGGGGGGGGGCAAGCACCGGGGAGCTGTTTTTT. Full variable domain (remainder filled in from reference TRBV15 and TRBJ2-2): DAMVIQNPRYQVTQFGKPVTLSCSQTLNHNVMYWYQQKSSQAPKLLFHYYDKDFNNEADTPDNFQSRRPNTSFCFLDIRSPGLGDTAMYLCATSRGGASTGELFFGEGSRLTVL.

The rearrangement uses TRBV5-1 and TRBJ2-5; 9 bases align to TRBD1. The CDR3 is made up of 14 amino acids. Trimming removed 4 bases from V and 5 bases from J; junction bases left unmatched: 6. CDR1 and CDR2 (germline): SGHRS, YFSETQ. This CDR3 is CASSRTGGWETQYF. Here the CDR3 DNA reads TGCGCCAGCAGCCGCACAGGGGGCTGGGAGACCCAGTACTTC. Together with reference TRBV5-1 and TRBJ2-5, the CDR3 gives the full variable domain: KAGVTQTPRYLIKTRGQQVTLSCSPISGHRSVSWYQQTPGQGLQFLFEYFSETQRNKGNFPGRFSGRQFSNSRSEMNVSTLELGDSALYLCASSRTGGWETQYFGPGTRLLVL.

V is TRBV11-2 and J is TRBJ1-3; D call uncertain. Germline V gives CDR1 SGHAT, CDR2 FQNNGV. The V end was cut by 5 bases, the J end by 0 bases, with 5 bases between. CDR3 length: 13 amino acids. The CDR3: CASSTYSGNTIYF. As DNA, the CDR3 is TGTGCCAGCAGCACTTACTCTGGAAACACCATATATTTT.

This clone was counted between two and nine times. The V call is TRBV14, the J call TRBJ2-7; 7 bases agree with TRBD1. Trimming at V came to 4 bases and at J to 4 bases, leaving 7 bases not matched to a gene. Germline V gene lookup returns CDR1 SGHDN and CDR2 FVKESK. There are 14 residues in the CDR3. CDR3 DNA sequence: TGTGCCAGCAGCCTAGACAGGGTGGTATACGAGCAGTACTTC. It encodes CASSLDRVVYEQYF.

V and J are TRBV5-3 and TRBJ2-5, with D perhaps TRBD1 (5 bases). The closer fit of TRBJ2-7 to the DNA end suggests the J call may be wrong. TRBV5-3 is designated an ORF whose function remains uncertain. The CDR3 is 17 residues long. The CDR3 is CARSLCLAFWGVYEQYF. The DNA of the CDR3 is TGTGCCAGAAGCTTGTGTTTGGCTTTTTGGGGCGTTTACGAGCAGTACTTC.

In this sample, this clone turned up once. The V call is TRBV27, the J call TRBJ2-5, with TRBD2 matching over 10 bases. This CDR3 has 15 residues. Germline V gene sequence: CDR1 MNHEY, CDR2 SMNVEV (reference sequence). The trim removed 6 bases at V and 7 bases at J, leaving 11 bases unmatched. CDR3 sequence: CASRQRAGGPGTQYF. For the CDR3, the DNA is TGTGCCAGCAGACAAAGAGCGGGAGGGCCCGGGACCCAGTACTTC.

V gene TRBV2 combines with J gene TRBJ1-2, with D possibly matching TRBD1 (5 bases). The CDR3 is 14 amino acids. CDR1 and CDR2 from the germline V gene are SNHLY and FYNNEI. V dropped 2 bases and J dropped 2 bases, with 9 bases sitting between them. This CDR3 reads CASSERQGNYGYTF. The CDR3 DNA sequence: TGTGCCAGCAGTGAACGGCAGGGAAACTATGGCTACACCTTC.

The chain employs TRBV5-4 and TRBJ1-4, with D possibly TRBD1 on 5 matching bases. Trimming pared 1 base from V and 5 bases from J, leaving 9 bases between. Germline V gene sequence: CDR1 SGHNT, CDR2 YYREEE (reference sequence). This CDR3 is 14 amino acids long. The CDR3 loop reads CASSLRGRNEKLFF. CDR3 sequence (DNA): TGTGCCAGCAGCTTGAGGGGAAGGAATGAAAAACTGTTTTTT.

J is TRBJ2-1 and V is TRBV5-4, with a tentative D call TRBD2 (6 bases). The CDR3 loop spans 15 amino acids. Trimming removed 2 bases from V and 2 bases from J, with 11 bases in between. Germline loops: CDR1 SGHNT, CDR2 YYREEE (reference sequence). CDR3 coding DNA: TGTGCCAGCAGCTTTAACGGACTAACCTACAATGAGCAGTTCTTC. Its translation is CASSFNGLTYNEQFF.

The chain carries TRBV2 and TRBJ2-5, with D hard to call. This CDR3 comprises 12 residues. Per germline, CDR1 SNHLY and CDR2 FYNNEI. Trimming left V 7 bases short and J 3 bases short, with 9 bases between. The CDR3 loop reads CASTRMEETQYF. The CDR3 DNA follows: TGTGCCAGCACCCGGATGGAAGAGACCCAGTACTTC.

The chain is built from TRBV5-8 and TRBJ2-5; a weak D match, TRBD1 (6 bases). Trimming removed 2 bases at V and 5 bases at J, with 13 bases between. CDR3 size: 14 residues. Per the germline V gene, CDR1 is SGHTS and CDR2 is YDEGEE. CDR3 bases: TGTGCCAGCAGCTTTGACAGGCCTGGGGAGACCCAGTACTTC. Protein: CASSFDRPGETQYF. Drawing the rest from reference TRBV5-8 and TRBJ2-5, the complete variable domain is EAGVTQSPTHLIKTRGQQATLRCSPISGHTSVYWYQQALGLGLQFLLWYDEGEERNRGNFPPRFSGRQFPNYSSELNVNALELEDSALYLCASSFDRPGETQYFGPGTRLLVL.

The rearrangement joins TRBV5-1 to TRBJ2-7; D gene unclear. Germline V lookup: CDR1 SGHRS, CDR2 YFSETQ. V was cut by 0 bases and J by 2 bases, with 12 bases left in between. This CDR3 contains 15 residues. The CDR3 is CASSLVPGAAYEQYF. CDR3 nucleotides: TGCGCCAGCAGCTTGGTACCAGGAGCAGCCTACGAGCAGTACTTC.

This clone has a handful of counts. V usage is TRBV5-1 and J usage is TRBJ2-7, with TRBD2 identical over 9 bases. The CDR3 totals 15 residues. Germline lookup yields CDR1 SGHRS and CDR2 YFSETQ. The V and J ends lost 4 bases and 2 bases, in that order; junction bases with no gene match: 7. The CDR3 nucleotides are TGCGCCAGCAGCCCGGCGACTAGCGGTCCCTACGAGCAGTACTTC. Protein: CASSPATSGPYEQYF.

The chain is built from TRBV28 and TRBJ1-5; no clear D gene. V lost 7 bases, J lost 2 bases, and 9 bases lay in between. Germline V gene sequence: CDR1 MDHEN, CDR2 SYDVKM. The CDR3 has 13 amino acids. The chain's CDR3 is CASITSGNQPQHF. Here the CDR3 DNA reads TGTGCCAGCATCACCTCAGGCAATCAGCCCCAGCATTTT.